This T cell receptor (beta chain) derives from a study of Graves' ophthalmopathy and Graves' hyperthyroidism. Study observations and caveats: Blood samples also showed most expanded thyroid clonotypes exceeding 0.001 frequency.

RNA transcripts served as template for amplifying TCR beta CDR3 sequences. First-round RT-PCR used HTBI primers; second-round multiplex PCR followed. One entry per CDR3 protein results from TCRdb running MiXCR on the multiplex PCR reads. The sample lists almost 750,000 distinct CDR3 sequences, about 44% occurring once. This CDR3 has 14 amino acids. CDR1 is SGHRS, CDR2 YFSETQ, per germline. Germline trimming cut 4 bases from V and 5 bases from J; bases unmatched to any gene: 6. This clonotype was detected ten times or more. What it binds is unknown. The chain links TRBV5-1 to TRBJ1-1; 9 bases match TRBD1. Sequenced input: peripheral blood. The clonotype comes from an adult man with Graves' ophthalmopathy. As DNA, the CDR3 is TGCGCCAGCAGCCAGGACAGGGGTGGGACTGAAGCTTTCTTT. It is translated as CASSQDRGGTEAFF.